This T cell receptor (beta chain) was sequenced in a study of PD-1 blockade in classical Hodgkin lymphoma. The protocol was immunoSEQ multiplex PCR, while the TCRdb copy is restricted to in-frame clones and leaves out a portion. The data hold some 52,000 clones, with roughly 86% observed a single time. Trimming removed 0 bases from V and 3 bases from J, with 11 bases in between. Germline V gene lookup returns CDR1 MGHDK and CDR2 SYGVNS. The CDR3 extends over 15 amino acids. Study results and limitations: No one has yet defined what causes the repertoire differences, which may be disease activity or prior therapy. With CD4+ cells, TCR diversity rose significantly by C4D1, but not with CD8+ cells. Initiation of nivolumab under 1 year after ASCT led to exclusion of patients. TCR diversity at baseline was reported to be reduced in newly diagnosed patients relative to healthy donors.

To note about this clone: Its antigen remains unidentified.

Time point meaning: cycle 4 day 1 (C4D1), after around six weeks of nivolumab. No patient escaped relapse after autologous stem cell transplantation, and brentuximab vedotin exposure varied. The sequence was collected from a human donor with classical Hodgkin lymphoma. This sample comprised peripheral blood mononuclear cells (PBMCs), obtained before the fourth cycle of nivolumab. The chain has TRBV25-1 and TRBJ1-1; maybe TRBD1 (6 bases). CDR3 loop: CASSEYGTRDTEAFF. DNA of the CDR3: TGTGCCAGCAGTGAATATGGGACACGAGACACTGAAGCTTTCTTT.